This TCR beta chain was identified in a study of CD8+ T cells in alopecia areata. The CDR3 totals 15 residues. V lost 5 bases to trimming and J lost 1 base, with 14 bases between them. Germline V CDR1 and CDR2: LGHNA, YNFKEQ. Extraction and reverse transcription of RNA yielded cDNA as the sequencing template. The assay was immunoSEQ multiplex PCR, and TCRdb's table has in-frame clones only and misses some. The data contain about 250,000 clones, 67% of them singletons. The rearrangement joins TRBV4-2 to TRBJ1-2, with D perhaps matching TRBD1 (5 bases). The sequence came from a human donor with alopecia areata. This specimen consisted of CD4+ T cells sorted from blood, obtained at week 0. The CDR3 DNA follows: TGTGCCAGCAGCTCTCCCGGGACTAATAACTATGGCTACACCTTC. Amino acids: CASSSPGTNNYGYTF.